Listed here is a single TCR beta chain. The CDR3 is 15 residues long. Germline CDR1 and CDR2: SNHLY and FYNNEI. With V trimmed by 6 bases and J by 5 bases, 12 bases remained unmatched. The data were obtained in a study of blood T cell repertoires in COVID-19. Study-level information: T cells, B-cell-depleted T cells, or PBMCs supplied cDNA or gDNA.

Using immunoSEQ multiplex PCR, the repertoire was profiled, and TCRdb retains in-frame clones only, with some absent. The sample holds 86,000 or so clones, roughly 91% seen once. The genes are TRBV2 and TRBJ2-7, with 8 bases lining up with TRBD2. The clonotype originates from a woman aged 50 to 65 in a cohort sampled during active COVID-19. The sequencing input was peripheral blood. The CDR3 sequence: CASSSGRGIPHEQYF. The CDR3 bases are TGTGCCAGCAGCTCCGGGAGGGGGATTCCCCACGAGCAGTACTTC.